Below are 13 T cell receptor beta chains sequenced from a single sample in a study of T-cell reconstitution after alpha-beta-depleted transplantation in children. Researchers prepared the TCRbeta library using unique molecular identifiers, the study reports. Each CDR3 protein is one row after TCRdb ran MiXCR on the PCR reads. The sample has about 350,000 distinct CDR3 sequences, about a sixth seen once. This specimen was PBMCs, mostly from graft donor cells, taken 360 days after TCRalphabeta/CD19-depleted stem cell transplant. These receptors all stem from a male patient between 2 and 10 years old who had a stem cell transplant for acute lymphoblastic leukemia, so the T cells may come from the graft donor.

The V gene is TRBV4-1, the J gene TRBJ1-5, with 7 nucleotides matching TRBD1. Unmatched junction bases numbered 3, after V lost 4 bases and J lost 0 bases. Germline loops: CDR1 MGHRA, CDR2 YSYEKL. The CDR3 totals 15 residues. CDR3 bases: TGCGCCAGCAGCCTCGACAGGGATAGCAATCAGCCCCAGCATTTT. This translates into CASSLDRDSNQPQHF.

This rearrangement joins TRBV12-3 or TRBV12-4 to TRBJ1-1; D is unresolved. The length of the CDR3 is 14 residues. Trimming cost V 3 bases and J 11 bases, with 19 bases left between them. CDR3 in DNA: TGTGCCAGCAGTTTCACGACTGATTTGGTTGGGGCTTTCTTT. Amino acids: CASSFTTDLVGAFF.

This clonotype was recorded a few times. This chain joins TRBV19 and TRBJ1-1; D perhaps matches TRBD1 (5 bases). The CDR3 is 13 residues long. V lost 5 bases, J lost 4 bases, and 11 bases lay in between. The V gene's germline CDR1 is LNHDA and CDR2 SQIVND (reference sequence). CDR3 amino acids: CASSGNGGTEAFF. The CDR3 DNA reads TGTGCCAGTAGTGGAAACGGGGGCACTGAAGCTTTCTTT.

In its sample, this clonotype was seen a few times. The chain employs TRBV28 and TRBJ2-1; 12 nucleotides match TRBD2. The CDR3 covers 18 residues. CDR1 and CDR2 (germline): MDHEN, SYDVKM. J was trimmed by 5 bases and V by 5 bases; bases with no gene match: 13. DNA of the CDR3: TGTGCCAGCAGTAAGGGCCAGACCGGACTAGCGGGGCACAATGAGCAGTTCTTC. Translating it yields CASSKGQTGLAGHNEQFF.

The chain couples TRBV4-1 to TRBJ2-1; 11 bases agree with TRBD2. V trimming: 4 bases; J trimming: 0 bases; junction bases outside the gene matches: 17. Germline values: CDR1 MGHRA, CDR2 YSYEKL. The CDR3 sequence is 21 residues long. CDR3 in amino acids: CASSPRFWLAGGLSSYNEQFF. DNA of the CDR3: TGCGCCAGCAGCCCTAGATTTTGGCTAGCGGGAGGCCTGAGCTCCTACAATGAGCAGTTCTTC.

This clonotype was seen many times. The germline gene is not matched at one end of the junction; a read error may be the cause. The chain combines TRBV5-1 with TRBJ2-3; no definite D call. Germline assignment: CDR1 SGHRS and CDR2 YFSETQ. The CDR3 spans 15 residues. As DNA, the CDR3 is TGCGCCAGCAGGTTGGAGTTGGCCGGCACAGATACGCAGTATTTT. This sequence encodes CASRLELAGTDTQYF.

This clonotype showed up just a few times. The rearrangement links TRBV6-2 or TRBV6-3 to TRBJ2-3; 13 positions match TRBD2. The germline CDR1 and CDR2 sequences are MNHEY and SVGEGT. Trimming at V came to 6 bases and at J to 6 bases, leaving 6 bases not matched to a gene. The CDR3 is 15 residues long. The chain's CDR3 is CASRLAGGPSDTQYF. The CDR3 DNA follows: TGTGCCAGCAGACTAGCGGGAGGGCCCTCCGATACGCAGTATTTT.

This clonotype was counted a few times. The V call is TRBV4-3, the J call TRBJ2-7, with 9 bases fitting TRBD1. Germline V gene data show CDR1 as LGHNA and CDR2 as YSLEER. The CDR3 loop spans 18 amino acids. The ends lost 2 bases at V and 4 bases at J; junction bases unmatched: 15. The CDR3 is CASSQRWQQGARGYEQYF. As DNA, the CDR3 is TGCGCCAGCAGCCAAAGATGGCAACAGGGGGCGCGGGGTTACGAGCAGTACTTC.

The chain uses TRBV28 and TRBJ1-5; D gene unclear. The CDR3 is 13 residues long. Germline loops: CDR1 MDHEN, CDR2 SYDVKM. Trimming cost V 4 bases and J 6 bases, with 10 bases left between them. CDR3 in DNA: TGTGCCAGCAGTTACGGGGTCAGTCAGCCCCAGCATTTT. Translation: CASSYGVSQPQHF.

Many counts were recorded for this clonotype. V usage is TRBV6-1 and J usage is TRBJ2-7; 8 bases fit TRBD2. With V trimmed by 5 bases and J by 0 bases, 3 bases remained unmatched. Looked up from germline, CDR1 is MNHNS and CDR2 is SASEGT. The CDR3 spans 14 residues. This CDR3 reads CASSSGSPSYEQYF. The CDR3 bases are TGTGCCAGCAGTAGCGGGAGTCCCTCCTACGAGCAGTACTTC.

This clonotype was observed a few times. The chain employs TRBV4-2 and TRBJ2-3; 11 nucleotides agree with TRBD2. This CDR3 region has 18 residues. Germline CDR1 LGHNA, CDR2 YNFKEQ. V lost 0 bases, J lost 1 base, and 6 bases stayed unmatched. The CDR3 is CASSQDGVAGGGTDTQYF. The DNA of the CDR3 is TGTGCCAGCAGCCAAGATGGGGTAGCGGGAGGGGGCACAGATACGCAGTATTTT.

This clonotype was seen ten or more times. V and J are TRBV12-3 or TRBV12-4 and TRBJ2-1; D gene ambiguous. The CDR3 is made up of 13 amino acids. Trimming shortened V by 8 bases and J by 4 bases, and 12 bases separated the two germline ends. CDR3 in amino acids: CASGLVIYNEQFF. The CDR3 bases are TGTGCCAGCGGCCTAGTGATTTACAATGAGCAGTTCTTC.

This clonotype was seen at least ten times. The V and J genes are TRBV30 and TRBJ2-1; 14 positions match TRBD2. Germline V gene lookup returns CDR1 GTSNPN and CDR2 SVGIG (reference sequence). CDR3 size: 15 residues. V shed 2 bases and J 6 bases; nucleotides not matched to a gene: 3. CDR3 nucleotides: TGTGCCTGGAGTCCCGGGACTAGCGGGAGCAATGAGCAGTTCTTC. It translates to CAWSPGTSGSNEQFF.